The TCR beta chain under discussion was sequenced for a study of response to subunit inactivated influenza vaccine. Overall study findings and caveats: Every seasonal influenza vaccination brings in few new T cells, the authors suggested.

MiXCR, run by TCRdb on the RT-PCR reads, gives a single entry per CDR3 protein. Of 500,000 to 600,000 distinct CDR3 sequences in the sample, 13% to 15% were seen once. This clonotype was recorded a few times. The antigen remains unidentified. This CDR3 spans 14 amino acids. The V and J ends lost 6 bases and 0 bases respectively, with 11 bases between them. Per germline, CDR1 SGHTA and CDR2 FQGNSA. This TCR was sampled from a man aged 50 to 59 who received an inactivated influenza vaccine. V usage is TRBV7-2 and J usage is TRBJ1-1; D ambiguous. Material: PBMCs from blood, obtained 12 days after vaccination. CDR3 bases: TGTGCCAGCAGGGTGGAGACTTTGAACACTGAAGCTTTCTTT. It translates to CASRVETLNTEAFF.